The 17 T cell receptor beta chains below were found in one sample sequenced in a study of control samples from healthy donors and cancer patients. Produced via immunoSEQ multiplex PCR; TCRdb's table is partial and in-frame only. The sample lists 120,000 to 150,000 clones; approximately 93% were seen once. The specimen was blood. Receptors were obtained from a young man in good health.

The J gene is TRBJ2-5, the V gene TRBV5-6, with D hard to call. CDR1 SGHDT and CDR2 YYEEEE come from the germline V gene. The CDR3 loop spans 14 amino acids. With 1 base removed from V and 7 bases from J, the gap between germline ends came to 14 bases. CDR3 nucleotide sequence: TGTGCCAGCAGCTTGCGAAGGGATCGCGGGACCCAGTACTTC. This codes for CASSLRRDRGTQYF.

The chain combines TRBV20-1 with TRBJ1-2; D gene unclear. Per the germline V gene, CDR1 is DFQATT and CDR2 is SNEGSKA (reference sequence). V lost 3 bases, J lost 6 bases, and 14 bases lay in between. The CDR3 consists of 13 residues. The CDR3 DNA reads as TGCAGTGCTAGTGGGCGTGAGGTTGATGGCTACACCTTC. As protein: CSASGREVDGYTF.

This clone has only a few counts. V is TRBV5-1 and J is TRBJ2-3, with 12 bases matching TRBD2. V lost 4 bases, J lost 3 bases, and 6 bases stayed unmatched. The CDR3 length is 16 residues. Germline V gives CDR1 SGHRS, CDR2 YFSETQ. The DNA for the CDR3 is TGCGCCAGCAGCACTAGCGGGGGGTTTGGTACAGATACGCAGTATTTT. Translated, it gives CASSTSGGFGTDTQYF.

The V call is TRBV5-5, the J call TRBJ1-2; the match to TRBD1 covers 8 bases. The germline gives CDR1 SGHKS, CDR2 YYEKEE (reference sequence). CDR3 length: 14 amino acids. V lost 2 bases, J lost 3 bases, and 3 bases stayed unmatched. CDR3 in DNA: TGTGCCAGCAGCTTCGACAGGGGCGACTATGGCTACACCTTC. This sequence encodes CASSFDRGDYGYTF.

CDR3: CSVGGRNYNEQFF. The DNA of the CDR3 is TGCAGCGTTGGAGGCAGAAACTACAATGAGCAGTTCTTC. The chain is built from TRBV29-1 and TRBJ2-1; D not resolved. The V gene's germline CDR1 is SQVTM and CDR2 ANQGSEA. V lost 4 bases, J lost 3 bases, and 10 bases lay in between. CDR3 length equals 13 residues.

The rearrangement links TRBV19 to TRBJ2-3; 7 bases are a match to TRBD2. Germline lookup yields CDR1 LNHDA and CDR2 SQIVND (reference sequence). The CDR3 has 17 residues. V gave up 1 base and J gave up 2 bases; unmatched junction bases: 9. CDR3 sequence reads: CASSIGASGTLTDTQYF. The CDR3 nucleotides are TGTGCCAGTAGTATAGGGGCTAGCGGTACTCTCACAGATACGCAGTATTTT.

V is TRBV11-3 and J is TRBJ2-1, with D tentatively TRBD2 (5 bases). The germline gives CDR1 SGHNT, CDR2 YENEEA. CDR3 size: 16 residues. V was pared by 11 bases and J by 0 bases, with 20 bases between. The CDR3 DNA sequence: TGTGCCGAAATCACTCCGTGCGGGCGCTCCTACAATGAGCAGTTCTTC. Protein: CAEITPCGRSYNEQFF.

V is TRBV4-2 and J is TRBJ1-3; D remains unclear. Germline CDR1 LGHNA, CDR2 YNFKEQ. V lost 4 bases to trimming and J lost 4 bases, with 14 bases between them. The CDR3 covers 15 residues. CDR3 nucleotides: TGTGCCAGCAGCCGGGTTAGAACGCCCGGAAACACCATATATTTT. This gives the protein CASSRVRTPGNTIYF.

This rearrangement joins TRBV28 to TRBJ2-7; TRBD1 agrees at 9 bases. The CDR3 is 17 amino acids. The V and J ends lost 5 bases and 2 bases, in that order; junction bases with no gene match: 13. Germline CDR1 MDHEN, CDR2 SYDVKM. The CDR3 loop reads CASSVNPRDRDPYEQYF. The CDR3 region has the DNA TGTGCCAGCAGTGTCAACCCCCGGGACAGGGACCCCTACGAGCAGTACTTC.

This sequence joins TRBV7-2 and TRBJ2-3; no definite D call. V dropped 3 bases and J dropped 3 bases, with 4 bases sitting between them. CDR3 size: 12 residues. Per the germline V gene, CDR1 is SGHTA and CDR2 is FQGNSA. The chain's CDR3 is CASSLGTDTQYF. The CDR3 coding sequence is TGTGCCAGCAGCTTGGGGACAGATACGCAGTATTTT. Full variable domain (rest looked up from reference TRBV7-2 and TRBJ2-3): GAGVSQSPSNKVTEKGKDVELRCDPISGHTALYWYRQSLGQGLEFLIYFQGNSAPDKSGLPSDRFSAERTGGSVSTLTIQRTQQEDSAVYLCASSLGTDTQYFGPGTRLTVL.

This rearrangement joins TRBV27 to TRBJ2-1, with 8 nucleotides matching TRBD2. The ends lost 0 bases at V and 4 bases at J; junction bases unmatched: 2. The CDR3 spans 15 residues. Germline lookup yields CDR1 MNHEY and CDR2 SMNVEV (reference sequence). The CDR3 protein is CASSLSSGGYNEQFF. CDR3 DNA sequence: TGTGCCAGCAGTTTATCAAGCGGGGGTTACAATGAGCAGTTCTTC.

The chain is built from TRBV30 and TRBJ1-1; D is undetermined. The CDR3 is made up of 13 amino acids. The germline V gene encodes CDR1 GTSNPN and CDR2 SVGIG (reference sequence). The V end was cut by 2 bases, the J end by 0 bases, with 7 bases between. The chain's CDR3 is CAWSPLVNTEAFF. Written as DNA, the CDR3 is TGTGCCTGGAGTCCGTTGGTGAACACTGAAGCTTTCTTT.

The V and J genes are TRBV4-1 and TRBJ2-3; D ambiguous. The germline gives CDR1 MGHRA, CDR2 YSYEKL. This CDR3 has 15 residues. V lost 4 bases to trimming and J lost 0 bases, with 11 bases between them. CDR3 amino acids: CASSRARLSTDTQYF. CDR3 bases: TGCGCCAGCAGCCGAGCTAGGCTTAGCACAGATACGCAGTATTTT.

The chain has TRBV5-6 and TRBJ2-7, with D perhaps TRBD1 (6 bases). The CDR3 covers 15 residues. The ends were cut back, 0 bases at V and 3 bases at J, with 13 bases in the middle. Germline CDR1 is SGHDT and CDR2 is YYEEEE. The CDR3 DNA reads TGTGCCAGCAGCTTGGGCCCAGAAGGGGGCTACGAGCAGTACTTC. This sequence encodes CASSLGPEGGYEQYF.

J is TRBJ1-1 and V is TRBV19; D is unresolved. The CDR3 is made up of 14 amino acids. The V and J ends lost 3 bases and 3 bases respectively, with 11 bases between them. Germline-derived CDR1 and CDR2 are LNHDA and SQIVND (reference sequence). This chain's CDR3 is CASSILGRDTEAFF. The CDR3 DNA is TGTGCCAGTAGTATTCTGGGGAGGGACACTGAAGCTTTCTTT.

The V call is TRBV7-2, the J call TRBJ2-3, with no clear D. The germline V gene encodes CDR1 SGHTA and CDR2 FQGNSA. Trimming stripped 6 bases from V and 5 bases from J, with 9 bases between. The CDR3 is 12 amino acids. The chain's CDR3 is CASRNPLDTQYF. CDR3 DNA sequence: TGTGCCAGCAGAAACCCACTAGATACGCAGTATTTT.

The chain has TRBV7-9 and TRBJ2-1, with 13 nucleotides matching TRBD2. V lost 2 bases to trimming and J lost 3 bases; unmatched junction nucleotides: 7. Germline CDR1 is SEHNR and CDR2 is FQNEAQ (reference sequence). This CDR3 has 18 residues. CDR3 coding DNA: TGTGCCAGCAGCTTAACTCCGGGACTAGCGGGACACTACAATGAGCAGTTCTTC. This translates into CASSLTPGLAGHYNEQFF.